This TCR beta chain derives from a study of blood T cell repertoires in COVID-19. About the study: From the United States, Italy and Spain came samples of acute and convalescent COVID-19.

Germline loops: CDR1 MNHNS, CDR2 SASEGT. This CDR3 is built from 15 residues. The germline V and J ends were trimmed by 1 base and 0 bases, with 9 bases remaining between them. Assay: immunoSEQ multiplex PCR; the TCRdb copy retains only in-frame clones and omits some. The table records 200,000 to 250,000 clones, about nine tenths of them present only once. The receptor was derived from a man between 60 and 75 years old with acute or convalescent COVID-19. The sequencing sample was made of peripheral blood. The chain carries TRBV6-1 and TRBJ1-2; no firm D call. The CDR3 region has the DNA TGTGCCAGCAGTGAAGTGAGGGTAGCTAACTATGGCTACACCTTC. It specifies CASSEVRVANYGYTF.